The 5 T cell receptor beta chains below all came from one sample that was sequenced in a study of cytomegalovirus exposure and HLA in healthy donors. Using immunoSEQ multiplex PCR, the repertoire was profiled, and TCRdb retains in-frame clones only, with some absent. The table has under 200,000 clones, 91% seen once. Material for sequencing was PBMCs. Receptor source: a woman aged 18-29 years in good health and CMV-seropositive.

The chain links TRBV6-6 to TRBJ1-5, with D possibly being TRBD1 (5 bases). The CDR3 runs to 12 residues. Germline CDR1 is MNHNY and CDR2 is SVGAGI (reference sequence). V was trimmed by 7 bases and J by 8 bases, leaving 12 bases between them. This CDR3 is CASMEGREPQHF. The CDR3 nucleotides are TGTGCCAGCATGGAGGGGCGTGAGCCCCAGCATTTT.

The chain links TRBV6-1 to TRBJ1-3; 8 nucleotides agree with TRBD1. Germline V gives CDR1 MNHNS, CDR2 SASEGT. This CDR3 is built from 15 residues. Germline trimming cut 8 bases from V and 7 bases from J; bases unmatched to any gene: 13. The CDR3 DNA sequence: TGTGCCAGCCAACACGCAGGGGGCGTAGGGAACACCATATATTTT. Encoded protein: CASQHAGGVGNTIYF.

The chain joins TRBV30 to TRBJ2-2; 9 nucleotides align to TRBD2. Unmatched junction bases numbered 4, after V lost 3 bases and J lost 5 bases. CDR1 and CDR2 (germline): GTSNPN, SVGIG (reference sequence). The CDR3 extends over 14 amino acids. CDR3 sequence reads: CAWRRGGETGELFF. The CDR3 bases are TGTGCCTGGAGGCGGGGGGGCGAAACCGGGGAGCTGTTTTTT.

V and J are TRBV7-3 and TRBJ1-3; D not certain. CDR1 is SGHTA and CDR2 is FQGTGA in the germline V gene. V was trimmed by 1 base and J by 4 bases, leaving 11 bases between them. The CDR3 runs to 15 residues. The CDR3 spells CASSLSRAEGNTIYF. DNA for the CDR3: TGTGCCAGCAGCTTAAGTAGAGCGGAGGGAAACACCATATATTTT.

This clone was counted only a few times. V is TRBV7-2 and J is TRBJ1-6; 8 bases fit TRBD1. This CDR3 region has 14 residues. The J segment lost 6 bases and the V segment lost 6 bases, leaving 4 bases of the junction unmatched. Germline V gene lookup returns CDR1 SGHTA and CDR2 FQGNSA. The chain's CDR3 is CASRNQGANSPLHF. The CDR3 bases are TGTGCCAGCAGGAATCAGGGGGCTAATTCACCCCTCCACTTT.